The present T cell receptor beta chain was sequenced within a study of CD8 T cells in Susac syndrome. It was treatment-naive patients with stable or active relapsing-remitting disease who made up the multiple sclerosis controls. While CD8+ and CD4+ T cells were isolated negatively, TEMRA cells were enriched by FACS. Random hexamers were used to reverse transcribe an amount of about 0.5 to 1 ug RNA. immunoSEQ multiplex PCR amplified TCR beta CDR3 across 54 Vbeta, 13 Jbeta. Using its own MiXCR run on the immunoSEQ multiplex PCR reads, TCRdb lists one record per CDR3 protein. The repertoire holds about 200,000 distinct CDR3 sequences, with approximately 95% as singletons. Sequenced: CD4+ T cells from PBMCs. This clonotype originated in a human donor with multiple sclerosis.

This chain's CDR3 is CASSTPTGYNQPQHF. CDR3 bases: TGTGCCAGCAGTACCCCGACAGGGTACAATCAGCCCCAGCATTTT. This sequence joins TRBV28 and TRBJ1-5; 7 bases match TRBD1. This CDR3 region has 15 residues. V was clipped by 5 bases and J by 3 bases; unmatched bases: 7. The germline V gene encodes CDR1 MDHEN and CDR2 SYDVKM.